These 28 T cell receptor beta chains originate from one sample sequenced in a study of cytomegalovirus exposure and HLA in healthy donors. The PCR contained 60 Vbeta and 13 Jbeta primers. Method: immunoSEQ multiplex PCR; TCRdb's copy keeps in-frame clones and lacks some. Of 100,000 or so clones in the sample, roughly 70% are singletons; the top ten hold 11%. Sequencing used PBMCs. The receptors here all came from a man aged 35-49 years in good health and CMV-seropositive.

The CDR3 is CASSLVSGSSYEQYF. CDR3 DNA sequence: TGTGCCAGCAGTTTAGTTAGCGGTAGCTCCTACGAGCAGTACTTC. This chain connects TRBV27 to TRBJ2-7; a weak D match, TRBD2 (6 bases). The CDR3 spans 15 residues. Per the germline V gene, CDR1 is MNHEY and CDR2 is SMNVEV (reference sequence). Trimming removed 2 bases from V and 0 bases from J, with 11 bases in between.

For this clone: One end of the junction varies from germline; a read error may be responsible. The chain couples TRBV28 to TRBJ1-1; D possibly corresponds to TRBD1 (5 bases). This CDR3 comprises 11 residues. Germline CDR1 and CDR2: MDHEN and SYDVKM. In DNA, the CDR3 is TGTGCCTGCAGGGCGAACACTGAAGCTTTCTTT. It translates to CACRANTEAFF.

This clone was observed a few times. Here the CDR3 reads CASSMGTESAYEQYF. The CDR3 DNA is TGTGCCAGCAGCATGGGGACAGAGTCAGCCTACGAGCAGTACTTC. The chain recombines TRBV5-4 with TRBJ2-7, with TRBD1 identical over 7 bases. The CDR3 length is 15 residues. Trimming removed 4 bases from V and 2 bases from J; junction bases left unmatched: 9. From germline, CDR1 is SGHNT and CDR2 YYREEE (reference sequence).

This clone was counted once. The genes are TRBV5-4 and TRBJ2-2; 7 bases are shared with TRBD2. The V segment lost 4 bases and the J segment 1 base; nucleotides outside the gene matches: 4. CDR3 length: 15 residues. From germline, CDR1 is SGHNT and CDR2 YYREEE (reference sequence). As DNA, the CDR3 is TGTGCCAGCAGCGAGGGCGGGGGGAACACCGGGGAGCTGTTTTTT. Its translation: CASSEGGGNTGELFF.

This clone was recorded once. CDR3 nucleotide sequence: TGTGCCAGCAGTACTTACAGGGAGCAGTACTTC. Its protein is CASSTYREQYF. The chain is built from TRBV6-5 and TRBJ2-7; perhaps TRBD1 as D (5 bases). CDR3 length equals 11 residues. V was clipped by 5 bases and J by 7 bases, with 9 bases between them. Germline values: CDR1 MNHEY, CDR2 SVGAGI.

This clone has more than one count but fewer than ten. V gene TRBV5-1 combines with J gene TRBJ2-1, with 13 nucleotides matching TRBD2. The V segment lost 0 bases and the J segment 9 bases; nucleotides outside the gene matches: 9. The CDR3 length is 17 residues. The germline gives CDR1 SGHRS, CDR2 YFSETQ. As DNA, the CDR3 is TGCGCCAGCAGCTTGGAAGGACTAGCGGGAGTTCCGAGTGAGCAGTTCTTC. Translating it yields CASSLEGLAGVPSEQFF.

The chain has TRBV6-5 and TRBJ1-4, with TRBD1 as a possible D gene (6 bases). The V gene's germline CDR1 is MNHEY and CDR2 SVGAGI. V gave up 6 bases and J gave up 8 bases, with 19 bases separating them. There are 15 residues in the CDR3. CDR3 bases: TGTGCCAGCAGCCGGGAGGGGGGGCGCGGGGAAAAACTGTTTTTT. Translated: CASSREGGRGEKLFF.

The genes are TRBV9 and TRBJ2-3, with TRBD2 matching over 8 bases. The CDR3 has 16 residues. Germline-derived CDR1 and CDR2 are SGDLS and YYNGEE. The ends lost 3 bases at V and 0 bases at J; junction bases unmatched: 6. CDR3: CASSASSGYSTDTQYF. DNA of the CDR3: TGTGCCAGCAGCGCCTCTAGCGGGTATAGCACAGATACGCAGTATTTT.

This clone was seen just once. The chain combines TRBV19 with TRBJ1-1, with 11 nucleotides matching TRBD1. Germline V gives CDR1 LNHDA, CDR2 SQIVND (reference sequence). V gave up 6 bases and J gave up 4 bases; unmatched junction bases: 7. The CDR3 runs to 15 residues. The CDR3 DNA reads TGTGCCAGTAGGGCCACCGGGACAGGGGGCACTGAAGCTTTCTTT. Encoded protein: CASRATGTGGTEAFF.

The chain joins TRBV7-3 to TRBJ1-1; tentatively, D is TRBD1 (5 bases). The germline V and J ends were trimmed by 5 bases and 0 bases, with 10 bases remaining between them. CDR3 length equals 14 residues. The germline gives CDR1 SGHTA, CDR2 FQGTGA. CDR3 amino acids: CASSKGLLNTEAFF. Here the CDR3 DNA reads TGTGCCAGCAGCAAGGGACTGCTGAACACTGAAGCTTTCTTT. The full variable domain, rest sourced from reference TRBV7-3 and TRBJ1-1, is GAGVSQTPSNKVTEKGKYVELRCDPISGHTALYWYRQSLGQGPEFLIYFQGTGAADDSGLPNDRFFAVRPEGSVSTLKIQRTERGDSAVYLCASSKGLLNTEAFFGQGTRLTVV.

V and J are TRBV29-1 and TRBJ1-1; 10 bases line up with TRBD1. Trimming took 4 bases from V and 1 from J; bases not matched to a gene: 6. This CDR3 has 15 amino acids. CDR1 is SQVTM and CDR2 is ANQGSEA in the germline V gene. The chain's CDR3 is CSVGDRGRGNTEAFF. Written as DNA, the CDR3 is TGCAGCGTTGGGGACAGGGGACGCGGGAACACTGAAGCTTTCTTT.

Note on this clone: A junction end diverges from the germline sequence, so it may reflect a read error. At the DNA level, this CDR3 is encoded by other sequences in the same sample as well. This rearrangement joins TRBV5-4 to TRBJ2-7; TRBD2 matches at 10 bases. CDR3 length: 15 amino acids. CDR1 is SGHNT and CDR2 is YYREEE in the germline V gene (reference sequence). The CDR3 reads CASSPTSGTSYEQYF. The CDR3 DNA sequence: TGCGCCAGCAGCCCCACTAGCGGGACTTCCTACGAGCAGTACTTC.

CDR3 region: CASSLGGGEQYV. The DNA for the CDR3 is TGTGCCAGCAGCCTGGGAGGGGGAGAGCAGTACGTC. This chain links TRBV5-8 with TRBJ2-7; a possible D gene is TRBD2 (7 bases). This CDR3 spans 12 amino acids. V was trimmed by 4 bases and J by 7 bases, leaving 12 bases between them. Germline V CDR1 and CDR2: SGHTS, YDEGEE.

The chain recombines TRBV4-2 with TRBJ2-7; 7 bases fit TRBD1. Looked up from germline, CDR1 is LGHNA and CDR2 is YNFKEQ. Trimming at V came to 2 bases and at J to 0 bases, leaving 1 base not matched to a gene. This CDR3 has 14 amino acids. CDR3: CASSQRDSSYEQYF. The CDR3, as DNA: TGTGCCAGCAGCCAACGGGACAGCTCCTACGAGCAGTACTTC.

The chain combines TRBV6-6 with TRBJ1-4; D unclear. Trimming left V 4 bases short and J 4 bases short, with 7 bases between. This CDR3 is built from 13 residues. Germline CDR1 is MNHNY and CDR2 is SVGAGI (reference sequence). CDR3 loop: CASSSYYNEKLFF. The CDR3 region has the DNA TGTGCCAGCAGTTCTTATTATAATGAAAAACTGTTTTTT.

J is TRBJ2-1 and V is TRBV18, with D maybe TRBD1 (6 bases). From germline, CDR1 is KGHSH and CDR2 LQKENI. The CDR3 loop spans 16 amino acids. The ends were cut back, 5 bases at V and 4 bases at J, with 18 bases in the middle. The CDR3 here is CASSGISGETYNEQFF. The CDR3 DNA follows: TGTGCCAGCTCAGGAATCTCAGGGGAGACTTACAATGAGCAGTTCTTC. The entire variable domain, with the rest obtained from reference TRBV18 and TRBJ2-1, is as follows: NAGVMQNPRHLVRRRGQEARLRCSPMKGHSHVYWYRQLPEEGLKFMVYLQKENIIDESGMPKERFSAEFPKEGPSILRIQQVVRGDSAAYFCASSGISGETYNEQFFGPGTRLTVL.

The V and J genes are TRBV4-1 and TRBJ1-2; D gene ambiguous. Trimming removed 3 bases from V and 2 bases from J, with 10 bases in between. This CDR3 is built from 14 residues. CDR1 and CDR2 from the germline V gene are MGHRA and YSYEKL. CDR3 sequence (DNA): TGCGCCAGCAGCCATCTCGAACTAAACTATGGCTACACCTTC. It specifies CASSHLELNYGYTF.

Only one count was recorded for this clone. The chain carries TRBV20-1 and TRBJ1-4, with unresolved D. The germline gives CDR1 DFQATT, CDR2 SNEGSKA (reference sequence). The CDR3 runs to 11 residues. The V end lost 6 bases, the J end lost 0 bases, and 2 bases lay between the germline ends. The CDR3 nucleotides are TGCAGTGCCACAACTAATGAAAAACTGTTTTTT. The encoded protein is CSATTNEKLFF.

This chain uses TRBV30 with TRBJ1-2; 8 nucleotides line up with TRBD1. CDR1 is GTSNPN, CDR2 SVGIG, per germline (reference sequence). This CDR3 contains 13 residues. V was clipped by 4 bases and J by 3 bases; unmatched bases: 4. The CDR3 spells CAWTGGDYYGYTF. CDR3 coding DNA: TGTGCCTGGACAGGGGGCGATTACTATGGCTACACCTTC.

This clone was seen more than once but under ten times. Other DNA sequences in this specimen translate into the identical CDR3. CDR3 loop: CSVRTSGYNEQFF. The CDR3, as DNA: TGCAGCGTTCGGACTAGCGGTTACAATGAGCAGTTCTTC. The V gene is TRBV29-1, the J gene TRBJ2-1; 10 positions match TRBD2. The CDR3 loop spans 13 amino acids. CDR1 and CDR2 from the germline V gene are SQVTM and ANQGSEA. V was pared by 5 bases and J by 4 bases, with 2 bases of the junction left unmatched.

This chain joins TRBV2 and TRBJ1-2; D is unclear. Per the germline V gene, CDR1 is SNHLY and CDR2 is FYNNEI. V was clipped by 3 bases and J by 8 bases, with 10 bases between them. CDR3 size: 12 residues. The CDR3 DNA reads TGTGCCAGCAGTGATATGGATAGCGGCTACACCTTC. Translation: CASSDMDSGYTF.

This chain links TRBV13 with TRBJ2-1; D may be TRBD1 (5 bases). The CDR3 totals 13 residues. Trimming removed 5 bases from V and 7 bases from J, with 12 bases in between. Germline CDR1 reads PRHDT; CDR2 reads FYEKMQ (reference sequence). CDR3 region: CASSPEAGNEQFF. The DNA of the CDR3 is TGTGCCAGCAGCCCCGAAGCAGGGAATGAGCAGTTCTTC.

The chain employs TRBV15 and TRBJ1-4; D ambiguous. The CDR3 contains 14 residues. Germline lookup yields CDR1 LNHNV and CDR2 YYDKDF (reference sequence). V lost 5 bases and J lost 6, with 13 bases in between. DNA of the CDR3: TGTGCCACCAGCGGCGACACTAGAGATGAAAAACTGTTTTTT. Translation gives CATSGDTRDEKLFF.

This clone has just a few counts. V gene TRBV5-4 combines with J gene TRBJ1-2; D is perhaps TRBD1 (6 bases). This CDR3 has 12 amino acids. Per germline, CDR1 SGHNT and CDR2 YYREEE (reference sequence). V shed 3 bases and J shed 6 bases, with 9 bases lying between them. The CDR3 is CASSSGGNGYTF. The CDR3 DNA reads TGTGCCAGCAGCTCTGGGGGCAATGGCTACACCTTC. The variable domain in full, with the rest retrieved from reference TRBV5-4 and TRBJ1-2, is ETGVTQSPTHLIKTRGQQVTLRCSSQSGHNTVSWYQQALGQGPQFIFQYYREEENGRGNFPPRFSGLQFPNYSSELNVNALELDDSALYLCASSSGGNGYTFGSGTRLTVV.

This chain uses TRBV4-1 with TRBJ2-1, with 8 positions matching TRBD2. V gave up 4 bases and J gave up 7 bases; unmatched junction bases: 12. Germline assignment: CDR1 MGHRA and CDR2 YSYEKL. CDR3 length: 16 amino acids. DNA for the CDR3: TGCGCCAGCAGCCCTCATCGGAGCGGGAGTCGGAATGAGCAGTTCTTC. Residues: CASSPHRSGSRNEQFF.

This sequence joins TRBV27 and TRBJ2-3, with D uncertain. Germline V gene data show CDR1 as MNHEY and CDR2 as SMNVEV (reference sequence). The length of the CDR3 is 15 residues. The V end lost 5 bases, the J end lost 4 bases, and 16 bases lay between the germline ends. The CDR3 nucleotides read TGTGCCAGCAGTCCCCCGAGATCCCCGGCAGATACGCAGTATTTT. Amino acids: CASSPPRSPADTQYF.

V usage is TRBV6-5 and J usage is TRBJ1-2; TRBD1 is a possible D gene (5 bases). There are 11 residues in the CDR3. The germline CDR1 and CDR2 sequences are MNHEY and SVGAGI. The ends were cut back, 5 bases at V and 4 bases at J, with 5 bases in the middle. The CDR3 DNA follows: TGTGCCAGCAGTGGGGCCTATGGCTACACCTTC. It specifies CASSGAYGYTF.

The CDR3 region is CASSWEGTSGRPYNEQFF. In DNA form, the CDR3 reads TGTGCCAGCAGCTGGGAAGGGACTAGCGGGAGACCGTACAATGAGCAGTTCTTC. V is TRBV13 and J is TRBJ2-1; 14 bases fit TRBD2. This CDR3 comprises 18 residues. The V gene's germline CDR1 is PRHDT and CDR2 FYEKMQ (reference sequence). J was trimmed by 4 bases and V by 4 bases; bases with no gene match: 9.